These 7 T cell receptor beta chains originate from one sample sequenced in a study of naive and memory T cell subsets. Study-wide results and caveats: Especially in CD8 cells, naive repertoires contained a few larger clonotypes, possibly CD45RA-re-expressing memory cells.

An equimolar mix of two oligonucleotides served as the beta constant-region primer for TRBC1 and TRBC2. Four rounds of PCR amplified the ligated cDNA using nested alpha and beta constant-region primers plus SP2. A single record per CDR3 protein comes from TCRdb applying MiXCR to the UMI-ligation and nested PCR reads. The profile shows 130,000 to 150,000 distinct CDR3 sequences, over 20% of them singletons. Their antigens are not known. The specimen sequenced was naive CD4+ T cells from blood. Source of these receptors: a human donor in good health.

The chain links TRBV28 to TRBJ1-1; no firm D call. The CDR3 runs 13 residues. Germline loops: CDR1 MDHEN, CDR2 SYDVKM. V was cut by 10 bases and J by 0 bases, with 12 bases left in between. The CDR3, as DNA: TGTGCCACGCTAGGCGCCCTGAACACTGAAGCTTTCTTT. The encoded protein is CATLGALNTEAFF.

This clonotype was observed a handful of times. The chain couples TRBV20-1 to TRBJ2-1, with D hard to call. The germline V gene has CDR1 DFQATT and CDR2 SNEGSKA (reference sequence). With 4 bases removed from V and 2 bases from J, the gap between germline ends came to 12 bases. The CDR3 is made up of 14 amino acids. The CDR3 is CSAIDQRTYNEQFF. The CDR3 nucleotides read TGCAGTGCTATCGATCAACGGACCTACAATGAGCAGTTCTTC.

This clonotype has only a few counts. The V and J genes are TRBV7-2 and TRBJ2-5; D is undetermined. The CDR3 runs to 13 residues. V lost 5 bases and J lost 5, with 12 bases in between. Germline CDR1 reads SGHTA; CDR2 reads FQGNSA. The CDR3: CASSMDPRETQYF. DNA of the CDR3: TGTGCCAGCAGCATGGACCCGCGCGAGACCCAGTACTTC.

This clonotype turned up a few times. The chain carries TRBV6-5 and TRBJ2-7, with TRBD2 identical over 9 bases. CDR1 MNHEY and CDR2 SVGAGI come from the germline V gene. Trimming at V came to 6 bases and at J to 2 bases, leaving 11 bases not matched to a gene. The length of the CDR3 is 16 residues. The CDR3 here is CASSPSPGTSTYEQYF. As DNA, the CDR3 is TGTGCCAGCAGCCCGTCTCCCGGGACTAGCACCTACGAGCAGTACTTC.

This clonotype has only a few counts. The chain recombines TRBV7-8 with TRBJ1-1; D is unresolved. Germline CDR1 and CDR2: SGHVS and FQNEAQ. The CDR3 is made up of 16 amino acids. The V gene lost 5 bases and the J gene lost 5 bases, with 21 bases spanning the gap. The CDR3 here is CASSPGPFSMGTEAFF. The CDR3 DNA sequence: TGTGCCAGCAGCCCAGGCCCTTTCTCCATGGGGACTGAAGCTTTCTTT.

This clonotype appeared a few times. The chain is built from TRBV12-3 or TRBV12-4 and TRBJ2-5, with 10 bases matching TRBD2. The length of the CDR3 is 15 residues. Losses at the gene ends were 6 bases for V and 4 bases for J; bases not matched to a gene: 8. Written as DNA, the CDR3 is TGTGCCAGCAGCTTCCTAGCGGGAGTTTCAGAGACCCAGTACTTC. Translated: CASSFLAGVSETQYF.

The V call is TRBV27, the J call TRBJ2-3; D remains ambiguous. Between the trimmed V and J ends, which lost 5 bases and 2 bases, there was a span of 17 bases. CDR3 length: 16 amino acids. The germline gives CDR1 MNHEY, CDR2 SMNVEV (reference sequence). CDR3 in DNA: TGTGCCAGCAGTGACACCTCCAAGACCTCCACAGATACGCAGTATTTT. Translating gives CASSDTSKTSTDTQYF.